These T cell receptor beta chains were read from a single sample in a study of T-cell memory formation after mild COVID-19. One entry per CDR3 protein results from TCRdb running MiXCR on the 5' RACE reads. The sample lists 55,000 to 80,000 distinct CDR3 sequences; roughly 9.9% were seen once. What was sequenced was PBMCs or a T cell subset sorted from them (not recorded which). These receptors came from a young man who had mild COVID-19 (a few samples of this study predate the infection). Cell type and time point are not known. Each CDR3 is given with its conserved first and last residue. A D gene is named only where the DNA matches it firmly. Size is stated for part of the rows, as once, few or many counts, or as a class when the clone is expanded.

>18|TRBD2|-|TRBJ2-4|TRBV4-1
TGCGCCAGCAGTCCCGGACTAGCGGGGGGGCTAGCCAAAAACATTCAGTACTTC
CASSPGLAGGLAKNIQYF
>14|TRBD2|-|TRBJ2-3|TRBV2
TGTGCCAGCCGTAGCGGGGGGGACACAGATACGCAGTATTTT
CASRSGGDTDTQYF
>17|-|few|TRBJ2-2|TRBV4-2
TGTGCCAGCAGCCAAGATACGCTGGGGGCGGGCACCGGGGAGCTGTTTTTT
CASSQDTLGAGTGELFF
>15|-|many|TRBJ2-4|TRBV7-8
TGTGCCAGCAGCTTAGATGAAGTCTCCAAAAACATTCAGTACTTC
CASSLDEVSKNIQYF
>14|-|-|TRBJ2-3|TRBV9
TGTGCCAGCAGCGTAGGGCAGGACGCAGATACGCAGTATTTT
CASSVGQDADTQYF
>13|-|-|TRBJ1-1|TRBV9
TGTGCCAGCAGCGTAGGGCCGAACACTGAAGCTTTCTTT
CASSVGPNTEAFF
>18|TRBD2|-|TRBJ2-2|TRBV5-6
TGTGCCAGCAGCTTGGTGACTAGCGGGGGCCGGGGTACCGGGGAGCTGTTTTTT
CASSLVTSGGRGTGELFF
>15|-|-|TRBJ2-3|TRBV25-1
TGTGCCAGCAGTGAGGACACTCACCGCACAGATACGCAGTATTTT
CASSEDTHRTDTQYF
>13|-|-|TRBJ1-2|TRBV14
TGTGCCAGCAGCCAAGCCAGGCGCGTGGGCTACACCTTC
CASSQARRVGYTF
>13|-|few|TRBJ1-1|TRBV2
TGTGCCAGCAAGCTTGGACCGAACACTGAAGCTTTCTTT
CASKLGPNTEAFF
>13|-|few|TRBJ1-2|TRBV9
TGTGCCAGCAGCGTAGACGCCGACTATGGCTACACCTTC
CASSVDADYGYTF
>13|-|few|TRBJ2-2|TRBV7-3
TGTGCCAGCAGCCCATCTGTAACCGGGGAGCTGTTTTTT
CASSPSVTGELFF
>14|TRBD1|many|TRBJ2-2|TRBV7-2
TGTGCCAGCAGCCCGGACAGGCGGGCCGGGGAGCTGTTTTTT
CASSPDRRAGELFF